This T cell receptor beta chain emerged from a study of OX40 agonist ivuxolimab in advanced cancers. Study-wide results and limits: Relative to CD4+ cells, CD8+ T cells on average had more expanded clones.

The repertoire was sequenced with immunoSEQ multiplex PCR; TCRdb's copy has only in-frame clones and lacks some. The repertoire holds approximately 30,000 clones, with just under 80% as singletons. The count of this clone is one. Its antigen remains unidentified. This TCR derives from an adult with an advanced solid tumor such as melanoma, head and neck, liver or kidney cancer. The source was CD4+ or CD8+ T cells sorted from blood, collected in a trial of the OX40 agonist ivuxolimab.

The CDR3 DNA is TGTGCCAGCAGCTTCGAAAGCCGTTTCGCTGAAGCTTTCTTT. Its protein is CASSFESRFAEAFF. This sequence joins TRBV13 and TRBJ1-1; unclear D gene. The germline V gene has CDR1 PRHDT and CDR2 FYEKMQ (reference sequence). The CDR3 runs 14 residues. The V end lost 3 bases, the J end lost 6 bases, and 14 bases lay between the germline ends.